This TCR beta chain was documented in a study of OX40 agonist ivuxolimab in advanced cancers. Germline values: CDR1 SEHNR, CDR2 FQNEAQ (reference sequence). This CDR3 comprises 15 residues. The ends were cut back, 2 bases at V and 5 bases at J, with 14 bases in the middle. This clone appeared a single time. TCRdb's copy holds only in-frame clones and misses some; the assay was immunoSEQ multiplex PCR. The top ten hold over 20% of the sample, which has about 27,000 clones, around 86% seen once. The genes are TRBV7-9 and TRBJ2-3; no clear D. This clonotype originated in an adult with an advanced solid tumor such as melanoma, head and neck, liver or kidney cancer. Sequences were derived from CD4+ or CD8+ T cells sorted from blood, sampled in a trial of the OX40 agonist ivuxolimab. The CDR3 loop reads CASSLIRAVVDTQYF. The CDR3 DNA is TGTGCCAGCAGCTTAATTCGCGCGGTGGTAGATACGCAGTATTTT.